The 21 T cell receptor beta chains below all came from one sample that was sequenced in a study of blood T cells in healthy people across ages. With a J-beta primer mix and a sample-barcoded 5' primer, a second PCR ran about 6 to 11 cycles. TCRdb redid the calling of the 5' RACE reads with MiXCR, one entry per CDR3 protein. This sample has 750,000 to 950,000 distinct CDR3 sequences, with 50% to 65% found just once. The specimen sequenced was blood. These receptors were collected from an elderly man in good health.

This clonotype came up a few times. V is TRBV20-1 and J is TRBJ2-7; maybe TRBD2 (5 bases). V was shortened by 1 base and J by 3 bases, with 10 bases between the two germline ends. Germline V lookup: CDR1 DFQATT, CDR2 SNEGSKA (reference sequence). The CDR3 sequence is 13 residues long. The CDR3 spells CSARVGGGYEQYF. CDR3 DNA: TGCAGTGCTAGAGTCGGCGGAGGCTACGAGCAGTACTTC.

The J gene is TRBJ2-3, the V gene TRBV10-3; 7 nucleotides align to TRBD1. J was trimmed by 14 bases and V by 10 bases; bases with no gene match: 18. The CDR3 has 13 residues. CDR1 is ENHRY, CDR2 SYGVKD, per germline. CDR3 residues: CATKDIGDRYVYF. CDR3 DNA sequence: TGTGCCACCAAAGACATTGGGGACAGATACGTGTATTTT.

This clonotype was seen a single time. This sequence joins TRBV2 and TRBJ1-1; no clear D gene. The CDR3 runs 14 residues. Deletions cut 3 bases from V and 2 bases from J, with 10 bases between. Germline V gene sequence: CDR1 SNHLY, CDR2 FYNNEI. The chain's CDR3 is CASSDKKGNTEAFF. CDR3 nucleotide sequence: TGTGCCAGCAGTGATAAGAAGGGAAACACTGAAGCTTTCTTT.

The chain joins TRBV3-1 to TRBJ1-5; D perhaps matches TRBD1 (5 bases). The CDR3 length is 16 residues. Germline V gene lookup returns CDR1 LGHDT and CDR2 YNNKEL (reference sequence). Trimming took 0 bases from V and 1 from J, leaving 10 bases between them. The CDR3 DNA reads as TGTGCCAGCAGCCAAGACGGGGCACGGAGCAATCAGCCCCAGCATTTT. Amino acids: CASSQDGARSNQPQHF.

The chain recombines TRBV7-2 with TRBJ1-2; D is possibly TRBD1 (6 bases). The CDR3 spans 14 residues. Germline CDR1 and CDR2: SGHTA and FQGNSA. Between the trimmed V and J ends, which lost 5 bases and 5 bases, there was a span of 15 bases. Here the CDR3 reads CASSPMGQGYGYTF. The DNA for the CDR3 is TGTGCCAGCAGCCCCATGGGGCAGGGGTATGGCTACACCTTC.

This clonotype turned up a few times. V gene TRBV7-2 combines with J gene TRBJ2-3; 8 bases agree with TRBD2. Germline trimming cut 5 bases from V and 0 bases from J; bases unmatched to any gene: 13. Germline CDR1 and CDR2: SGHTA and FQGNSA. This CDR3 is 18 amino acids long. The DNA of the CDR3 is TGTGCCAGCAGCCCGAGTGGGCGGGAGGTCCCTAGCACAGATACGCAGTATTTT. It specifies CASSPSGREVPSTDTQYF.

The CDR3 DNA is TGTGCCAGCAGCTCCCCCGCGGGAGGGTCCTACAATGAGCAGTTCTTC. It translates to CASSSPAGGSYNEQFF. The gene calls are TRBV11-2 and TRBJ2-1, with TRBD2 matching over 9 bases. From germline, CDR1 is SGHAT and CDR2 FQNNGV. This CDR3 comprises 16 residues. The V gene end was trimmed by 4 bases and the J gene end by 1 base; junction bases not matched to a gene: 5.

The V call is TRBV20-1, the J call TRBJ1-1, with D maybe TRBD1 (6 bases). The germline V gene encodes CDR1 DFQATT and CDR2 SNEGSKA (reference sequence). V dropped 1 base and J dropped 4 bases, with 16 bases sitting between them. The CDR3 sequence is 15 residues long. The CDR3 coding sequence is TGCAGTGCTAGAGGGTTGGGGCAGGGGTTCACTGAAGCTTTCTTT. The encoded protein is CSARGLGQGFTEAFF.

For this clonotype: A much larger clone sits a single nucleotide away, making a read error possible. In DNA, the CDR3 is TGCCGCGTCGAAACGGACTCAGGTGGCGAGCAGTACTTC. Its translation is CRVETDSGGEQYF. This chain joins TRBV29-1 and TRBJ2-7; D is perhaps TRBD2 (5 bases). This CDR3 is built from 13 residues. Germline CDR1 and CDR2: SQVTM and ANQGSEA.

The rearrangement joins TRBV7-9 to TRBJ2-6, with TRBD1 as a possible D gene (5 bases). With 5 bases removed from V and 2 bases from J, the gap between germline ends came to 10 bases. Germline V gene data show CDR1 as SEHNR and CDR2 as FQNEAQ (reference sequence). The CDR3 is made up of 15 amino acids. CDR3 DNA: TGTGCCAGCAGCCGGACATACCCTGGGGCCAACGTCCTGACTTTC. It translates to CASSRTYPGANVLTF.

This sequence joins TRBV18 and TRBJ1-5; 12 bases fit TRBD1. Trimming cost V 2 bases and J 6 bases; bases outside gene matches: 5. CDR3 size: 16 residues. CDR1 and CDR2 from the germline V gene are KGHSH and LQKENI. The CDR3 reads CASSPIGTGGFQPQHF. The CDR3 DNA sequence: TGTGCCAGCTCACCAATAGGGACAGGGGGCTTTCAGCCCCAGCATTTT.

V usage is TRBV12-3 or TRBV12-4 and J usage is TRBJ2-5; D may be TRBD1 or TRBD2 (5 bases each). Trimming pared 4 bases from V and 1 base from J, leaving 19 bases between. This CDR3 contains 17 residues. Written as DNA, the CDR3 is TGTGCCAGCAGTTGGACACCGGGACGAGGAATCCAAGAGACCCAGTACTTC. Residues: CASSWTPGRGIQETQYF.

J is TRBJ2-7 and V is TRBV27; TRBD2 matches 8 bases. Per germline, CDR1 MNHEY and CDR2 SMNVEV (reference sequence). Trimming removed 8 bases from V and 6 bases from J; junction bases left unmatched: 9. The CDR3 spans 13 residues. CDR3 loop: CASRLGLASEQYF. CDR3 sequence (DNA): TGTGCCAGCCGTCTAGGACTAGCCTCCGAGCAGTACTTC.

This CDR3 reads CASSFRAGRQETQYF. In DNA form, the CDR3 reads TGTGCCAGCAGTTTTAGGGCGGGAAGGCAAGAGACCCAGTACTTC. The gene calls are TRBV27 and TRBJ2-7; D perhaps matches TRBD2 (6 bases). The J call may be incorrect, as the DNA end agrees better with TRBJ2-5. This CDR3 is 15 amino acids long. CDR1 and CDR2 from the germline V gene are MNHEY and SMNVEV (reference sequence).

The rearrangement links TRBV9 to TRBJ2-3; 12 bases are a match to TRBD2. With 4 bases clipped from V and 1 base from J, the junction kept 4 bases outside the gene matches. The CDR3 length is 16 residues. Germline V gives CDR1 SGDLS, CDR2 YYNGEE. The CDR3 region has the DNA TGTGCCAGCAGCCCTAGACTAGCGGGAGGCACAGATACGCAGTATTTT. Protein product: CASSPRLAGGTDTQYF.

In nucleotides, the CDR3 is TGTGCCAGCAGCTTATGGGTCCTAGCGGGAGACGAGCAGTACTTC. Encoded protein: CASSLWVLAGDEQYF. This chain links TRBV7-9 with TRBJ2-5; 10 bases are shared with TRBD2. The DNA end lines up better with TRBJ2-7; the J call may be wrong. The CDR3 spans 15 residues. The germline gives CDR1 SEHNR, CDR2 FQNEAQ (reference sequence).

The chain recombines TRBV3-1 with TRBJ1-2; 7 bases map to TRBD1. Trimming took 1 base from V and 5 from J; bases not matched to a gene: 4. The CDR3 totals 14 residues. The germline V gene has CDR1 LGHDT and CDR2 YNNKEL (reference sequence). CDR3 residues: CASSQAQTGYGYTF. The CDR3 DNA sequence: TGTGCCAGCAGCCAAGCCCAGACAGGGTATGGCTACACCTTC.

This chain connects TRBV24-1 to TRBJ2-5, with 8 nucleotides matching TRBD2. The germline gives CDR1 KGHDR, CDR2 SFDVKD. This CDR3 has 14 amino acids. V lost 7 bases to trimming and J lost 11 bases; unmatched junction nucleotides: 14. The CDR3 bases are TGTGCCACCAGCCGGACGGGAGGGAACAATGAGCAGTACTTC. Translation gives CATSRTGGNNEQYF.

The chain links TRBV2 to TRBJ2-1; D is perhaps TRBD2 (6 bases). V was trimmed by 10 bases and J by 10 bases, leaving 26 bases between them. Germline loops: CDR1 SNHLY, CDR2 FYNNEI. CDR3 size: 15 residues. This CDR3 reads CAIDRRDSPGGEQFF. The DNA for the CDR3 is TGTGCCATCGACCGGCGGGACTCCCCCGGGGGAGAGCAGTTCTTC.

The J gene is TRBJ2-7, the V gene TRBV2; TRBD2 matches at 8 bases. The CDR3 is made up of 16 amino acids. The germline V gene has CDR1 SNHLY and CDR2 FYNNEI. With 3 bases clipped from V and 2 bases from J, the junction kept 9 bases outside the gene matches. CDR3 in DNA: TGTGCCAGCAGTGAGGTGGCAGCGGGGGTTCCCTACGAGCAGTACTTC. Translating it yields CASSEVAAGVPYEQYF.

The rearrangement joins TRBV7-2 to TRBJ2-1; 9 bases fit TRBD2. With V trimmed by 5 bases and J by 3 bases, 8 bases remained unmatched. Germline V lookup: CDR1 SGHTA, CDR2 FQGNSA. The CDR3 totals 16 residues. CDR3 bases: TGTGCCAGCAGCCCGGATGGACTAGCGAACTACAATGAGCAGTTCTTC. Its protein is CASSPDGLANYNEQFF.